One sample yielded the 24 T cell receptor beta chains listed below, sequenced in a study of shared clonotypes between healthy human individuals. This table comes from immunoSEQ multiplex PCR, and its TCRdb copy is limited to in-frame clones, with some not included. The top ten hold about 25% of the sample, which has about 870,000 clones, around 92% seen once. Terminally differentiated effector memory CD45RA+ cells were excluded from the naive CD8 cells, which were CD45RO-negative and positively selected for CCR7. Sequencing was done on a sample of naive CD8+ T cells sorted from blood. The receptor source for this set is a man aged 25 to 40 in good health.

The chain carries TRBV9 and TRBJ2-7; weak D call: TRBD2 (5 bases). V was cut by 4 bases and J by 0 bases, with 11 bases left in between. The CDR3 totals 14 residues. Germline CDR1 is SGDLS and CDR2 is YYNGEE. The CDR3 DNA reads as TGTGCCAGCAGCCTAACGGGAAACTCCTACGAGCAGTACTTC. Translated: CASSLTGNSYEQYF. Supplemented by reference TRBV9 and TRBJ2-7, the full variable domain reads DSGVTQTPKHLITATGQRVTLRCSPRSGDLSVYWYQQSLDQGLQFLIQYYNGEERAKGNILERFSAQQFPDLHSELNLSSLELGDSALYFCASSLTGNSYEQYFGPGTRLTVT.

The chain employs TRBV6-5 and TRBJ2-3, with 7 nucleotides matching TRBD1. Germline V gene data show CDR1 as MNHEY and CDR2 as SVGAGI. This CDR3 has 14 amino acids. The ends lost 6 bases at V and 2 bases at J; junction bases unmatched: 5. As DNA, the CDR3 is TGTGCCAGCAGATCCCAGGGGGTCACAGATACGCAGTATTTT. It is translated as CASRSQGVTDTQYF.

This chain connects TRBV10-3 to TRBJ1-5; 9 bases fit TRBD1. V trimming: 8 bases; J trimming: 4 bases; junction bases outside the gene matches: 3. This CDR3 has 13 residues. Germline CDR1 is ENHRY and CDR2 is SYGVKD. The CDR3 nucleotides are TGTGCCATCCAACAGGGGGCGAATCAGCCCCAGCATTTT. Its protein is CAIQQGANQPQHF.

This chain connects TRBV7-9 to TRBJ1-1, with unresolved D. The CDR3 has 16 amino acids. Germline CDR1 and CDR2: SEHNR and FQNEAQ (reference sequence). Trimming pared 5 bases from V and 1 base from J, leaving 17 bases between. The CDR3 sequence is CASSTNLDGTNTEAFF. As DNA, the CDR3 is TGTGCCAGCAGCACAAACTTAGACGGAACGAACACTGAAGCTTTCTTT.

The chain joins TRBV4-1 to TRBJ2-7; 7 bases line up with TRBD2. Germline V gene lookup returns CDR1 MGHRA and CDR2 YSYEKL. The J segment lost 3 bases and the V segment lost 0 bases, leaving 5 bases of the junction unmatched. The CDR3 covers 15 residues. The CDR3: CASSQDRSGGYEQYF. In DNA, the CDR3 is TGCGCCAGCAGCCAAGATAGGTCGGGGGGCTACGAGCAGTACTTC.

The V gene is TRBV7-8, the J gene TRBJ2-3; TRBD1 aligns across 7 bases. Trimming removed 5 bases from V and 1 base from J; junction bases left unmatched: 9. Germline CDR1 reads SGHVS; CDR2 reads FQNEAQ. The CDR3 totals 16 residues. The CDR3 spells CASSGRGQGRTDTQYF. In DNA form, the CDR3 reads TGTGCCAGCAGCGGAAGGGGGCAGGGACGCACAGATACGCAGTATTTT.

The rearrangement uses TRBV12-5 and TRBJ2-4; 9 nucleotides match TRBD1. There are 17 residues in the CDR3. Germline assignment: CDR1 LGHNT and CDR2 FRNRAP. CDR3 sequence: CANKTGGSFLAKNIQYF. The CDR3 DNA follows: TGTGCCAATAAAACAGGGGGCTCATTTTTAGCCAAAAACATTCAGTACTTC. The whole variable domain, filled in from reference TRBV12-5 and TRBJ2-4, reads DARVTQTPRHKVTEMGQEVTMRCQPILGHNTVFWYRQTMMQGLELLAYFRNRAPLDDSGMPKDRFSAEMPDATLATLKIQPSEPRDSAVYFCANKTGGSFLAKNIQYFGAGTRLSVL.

The gene calls are TRBV29-1 and TRBJ2-2, with D uncertain. The CDR3 loop spans 12 amino acids. Germline CDR1 reads SQVTM; CDR2 reads ANQGSEA. V was cut by 3 bases and J by 5 bases, with 7 bases left in between. The CDR3 loop reads CSVERRTGELFF. The CDR3 DNA reads TGCAGCGTTGAGAGGCGGACCGGGGAGCTGTTTTTT.

V usage is TRBV9 and J usage is TRBJ2-2; 11 bases are shared with TRBD2. The CDR3 consists of 16 residues. Germline V CDR1 and CDR2: SGDLS, YYNGEE. Trimming at V came to 3 bases and at J to 7 bases, leaving 8 bases not matched to a gene. The CDR3, as DNA: TGTGCCAGCAGCGCACTAGCGGGAGTCGTTGGCGGGGAGCTGTTTTTT. It translates to CASSALAGVVGGELFF.

V is TRBV9 and J is TRBJ2-1, with TRBD2 identical over 16 bases. The germline CDR1 and CDR2 sequences are SGDLS and YYNGEE. J lost 9 bases, V lost 3 bases, and 9 bases had no gene match. The CDR3 sequence is 17 residues long. The CDR3 is CASSEPGLAGGPAEQFF. In DNA, the CDR3 is TGTGCCAGCAGCGAGCCGGGACTAGCGGGAGGGCCGGCTGAGCAGTTCTTC.

The chain uses TRBV4-3 and TRBJ1-5, with a possible D match to TRBD1 (6 bases). The CDR3 consists of 17 residues. The ends were cut back, 2 bases at V and 4 bases at J, with 18 bases in the middle. CDR1 LGHNA and CDR2 YSLEER come from the germline V gene. The CDR3 DNA follows: TGCGCCAGCAGCCAATCGTCGTCCGGGACAAGAAATCAGCCCCAGCATTTT. Its translation: CASSQSSSGTRNQPQHF.

The V and J genes are TRBV10-3 and TRBJ2-7; TRBD1 matches 8 bases. The germline V gene has CDR1 ENHRY and CDR2 SYGVKD. V lost 4 bases and J lost 8; bases outside the gene matches: 19. This CDR3 contains 17 residues. The CDR3 here is CAISGTGRLVNLEQQYF. The CDR3 DNA sequence: TGTGCCATCAGTGGGACAGGGCGCCTAGTCAACTTAGAGCAGCAGTACTTC.

This clone was observed once. The chain combines TRBV10-1 with TRBJ2-1; 12 nucleotides line up with TRBD2. The CDR3 loop spans 17 amino acids. Germline assignment: CDR1 WNHNN and CDR2 SYGVQD (reference sequence). The ends lost 10 bases at V and 2 bases at J; junction bases unmatched: 12. The DNA for the CDR3 is TGCGCCAACCTCACTGGACTAGCGGGAAAGACCTACAATGAGCAGTTCTTC. Its protein product is CANLTGLAGKTYNEQFF.

The genes are TRBV7-9 and TRBJ2-2; a weak D match, TRBD1 (5 bases). The ends were cut back, 4 bases at V and 4 bases at J, with 13 bases in the middle. The CDR3 extends over 15 amino acids. In germline, CDR1 is SEHNR, CDR2 FQNEAQ (reference sequence). CDR3 nucleotides: TGTGCCAGCAGCTCCCAAGGGGTGGGCACCGGGGAGCTGTTTTTT. It yields the protein CASSSQGVGTGELFF.

On this clone itself: Additional DNA sequences in this sample encode the identical CDR3. The chain combines TRBV6-1 with TRBJ2-1, with D possibly being TRBD2 (6 bases). The CDR3 consists of 12 residues. V was cut by 2 bases and J by 7 bases, with 6 bases left in between. Germline CDR1 MNHNS, CDR2 SASEGT. The CDR3 reads CASSESGNEQFF. The CDR3 DNA reads TGTGCCAGCAGTGAAAGCGGGAATGAGCAGTTCTTC.

V usage is TRBV14 and J usage is TRBJ1-1, with D perhaps matching TRBD1 (6 bases). V lost 1 base and J 6 bases, leaving 12 bases between the germline ends. The CDR3 totals 14 residues. CDR1 and CDR2 from the germline V gene are SGHDN and FVKESK. CDR3 in DNA: TGTGCCAGCAGCCAAGGTTCGGGGGGCGCTGAAGCTTTCTTT. Its translation is CASSQGSGGAEAFF.

This chain joins TRBV29-1 and TRBJ1-4; no clear D. The CDR3 runs to 14 residues. The V gene lost 4 bases and the J gene lost 4 bases, with 13 bases spanning the gap. CDR1 is SQVTM, CDR2 ANQGSEA, per germline. The CDR3 region has the DNA TGCAGCGTTGTATTTGTGGCTCATAATGAAAAACTGTTTTTT. Amino acids: CSVVFVAHNEKLFF.

This clone appeared a single time. The chain has TRBV27 and TRBJ2-7; no definite D call. Germline V gives CDR1 MNHEY, CDR2 SMNVEV (reference sequence). The V end lost 10 bases, the J end lost 0 bases, and 16 bases lay between the germline ends. This CDR3 has 14 amino acids. For the CDR3, the DNA is TGTGCCACCGCACGGTCCAGGAGCTCCTACGAGCAGTACTTC. Translated: CATARSRSSYEQYF.

The gene calls are TRBV19 and TRBJ1-5; no clear D gene. This CDR3 region has 14 residues. Germline V gene data show CDR1 as LNHDA and CDR2 as SQIVND (reference sequence). V was clipped by 4 bases and J by 2 bases, with 9 bases between them. Here the CDR3 DNA reads TGTGCCAGTAGTAGGGTGGAGGGCAATCAGCCCCAGCATTTT. It codes for CASSRVEGNQPQHF. Full variable domain (rest looked up from reference TRBV19 and TRBJ1-5): DGGITQSPKYLFRKEGQNVTLSCEQNLNHDAMYWYRQDPGQGLRLIYYSQIVNDFQKGDIAEGYSVSREKKESFPLTVTSAQKNPTAFYLCASSRVEGNQPQHFGDGTRLSIL.

In the case of this clone: This CDR3 is missing its conserved last phenylalanine or tryptophan, likely due to a read error. The DNA is left out, because the CDR3 cannot be placed on it with certainty; the CDR3 is given as TCRdb lists it. The chain carries TRBV18 and TRBJ1-4. The germline V gene encodes CDR1 KGHSH and CDR2 LQKENI. The CDR3 spans 10 residues, counting both ends. CDR3 sequence: CATQRKVCTG.

V is TRBV19 and J is TRBJ2-7; D may correspond to TRBD1 or TRBD2 (5 bases each). The germline V gene encodes CDR1 LNHDA and CDR2 SQIVND (reference sequence). Trimming removed 3 bases at V and 6 bases at J, with 18 bases between. This CDR3 contains 15 residues. This CDR3 is CASSILAGSRGEQYF. CDR3 sequence (DNA): TGTGCCAGTAGTATTCTGGCTGGGTCGAGGGGCGAGCAGTACTTC.

The chain combines TRBV2 with TRBJ1-4, with a possible D match to TRBD1 (5 bases). Germline lookup yields CDR1 SNHLY and CDR2 FYNNEI. The CDR3 has 19 residues. V dropped 1 base and J dropped 2 bases, with 20 bases sitting between them. CDR3 sequence reads: CASSEDLYPGIPTNEKLFF. CDR3 nucleotide sequence: TGTGCCAGCAGTGAAGATCTATACCCAGGGATTCCGACTAATGAAAAACTGTTTTTT.

CDR3 sequence (DNA): TGTGCCTGGAGTGGGGTCGGGGGAGCCTCAACCGGGGAGCTGTTTTTT. Protein product: CAWSGVGGASTGELFF. The chain combines TRBV30 with TRBJ2-2, with D perhaps matching TRBD2 (6 bases). CDR3 length: 16 amino acids. In germline, CDR1 is GTSNPN, CDR2 SVGIG (reference sequence). Trimming stripped 1 base from V and 5 bases from J, with 17 bases between.

CDR3 amino acids: CASSYSSVKNNYGYTF. In DNA, the CDR3 is TGTGCCAGCAGTTACTCGTCGGTCAAGAATAACTATGGCTACACCTTC. The genes are TRBV6-5 and TRBJ1-2, with D hard to call. Germline CDR1 is MNHEY and CDR2 is SVGAGI. The CDR3 consists of 16 residues. Trimming cost V 0 bases and J 1 base, with 12 bases left between them.